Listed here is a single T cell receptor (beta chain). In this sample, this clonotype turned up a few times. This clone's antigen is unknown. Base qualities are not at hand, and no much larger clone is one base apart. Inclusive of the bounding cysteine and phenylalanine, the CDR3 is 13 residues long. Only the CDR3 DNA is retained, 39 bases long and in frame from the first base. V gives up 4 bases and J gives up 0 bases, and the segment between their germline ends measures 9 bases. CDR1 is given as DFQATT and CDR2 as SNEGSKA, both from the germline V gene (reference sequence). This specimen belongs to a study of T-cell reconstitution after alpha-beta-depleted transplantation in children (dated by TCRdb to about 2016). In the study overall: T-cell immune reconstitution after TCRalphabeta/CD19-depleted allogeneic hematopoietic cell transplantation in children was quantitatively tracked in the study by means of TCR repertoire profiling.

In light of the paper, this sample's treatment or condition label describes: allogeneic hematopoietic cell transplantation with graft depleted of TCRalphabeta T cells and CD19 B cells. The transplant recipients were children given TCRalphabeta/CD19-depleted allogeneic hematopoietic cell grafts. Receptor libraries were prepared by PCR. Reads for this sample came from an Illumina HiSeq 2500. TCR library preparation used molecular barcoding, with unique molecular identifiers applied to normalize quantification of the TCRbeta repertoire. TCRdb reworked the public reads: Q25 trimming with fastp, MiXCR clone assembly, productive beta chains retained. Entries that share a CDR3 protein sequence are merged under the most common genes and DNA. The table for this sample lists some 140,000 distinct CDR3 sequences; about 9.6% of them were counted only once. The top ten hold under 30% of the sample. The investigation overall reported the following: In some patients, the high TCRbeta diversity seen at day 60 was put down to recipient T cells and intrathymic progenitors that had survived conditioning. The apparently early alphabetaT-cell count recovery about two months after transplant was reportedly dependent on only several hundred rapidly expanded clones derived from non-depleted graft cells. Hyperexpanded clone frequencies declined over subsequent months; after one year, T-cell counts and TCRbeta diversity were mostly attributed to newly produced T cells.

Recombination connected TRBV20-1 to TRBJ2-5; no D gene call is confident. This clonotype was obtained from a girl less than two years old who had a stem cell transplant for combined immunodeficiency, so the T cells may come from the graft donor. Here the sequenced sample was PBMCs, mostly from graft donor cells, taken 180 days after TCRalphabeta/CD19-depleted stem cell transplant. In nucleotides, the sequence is TGCAGTGCTATTGAGGCCTACCAAGAGACCCAGTACTTC. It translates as CSAIEAYQETQYF.